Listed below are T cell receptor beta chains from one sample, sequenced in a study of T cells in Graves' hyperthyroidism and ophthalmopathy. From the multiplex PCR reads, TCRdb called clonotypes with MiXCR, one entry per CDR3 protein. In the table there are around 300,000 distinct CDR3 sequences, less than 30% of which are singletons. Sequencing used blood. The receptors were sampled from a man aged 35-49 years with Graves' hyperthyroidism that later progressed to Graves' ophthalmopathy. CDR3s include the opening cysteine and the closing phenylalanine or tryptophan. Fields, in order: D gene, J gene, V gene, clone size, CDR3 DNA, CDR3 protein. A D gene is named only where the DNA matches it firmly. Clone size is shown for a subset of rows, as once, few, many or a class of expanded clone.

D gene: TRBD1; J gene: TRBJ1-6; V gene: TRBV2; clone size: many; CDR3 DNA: TGTGCCAGCAGTCGGACAGGGGCTCCGTCACCCCTCCACTTT; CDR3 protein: CASSRTGAPSPLHF
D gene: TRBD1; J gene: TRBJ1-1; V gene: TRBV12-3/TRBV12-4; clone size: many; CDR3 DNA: TGTGCCAGCAGTCGAACCGGGACAGCTTACCTTATGAACACTGAAGCTTTCTTT; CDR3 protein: CASSRTGTAYLMNTEAFF
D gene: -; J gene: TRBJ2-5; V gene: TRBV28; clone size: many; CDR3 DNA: TGTGCCAGCAGCCAGTGGGAGGCCGAAGAGACCCAGTACTTC; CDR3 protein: CASSQWEAEETQYF
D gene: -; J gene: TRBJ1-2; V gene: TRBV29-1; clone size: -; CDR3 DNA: TGCAGCGTTGAAGATGGGCCTGGTCATGGCTACACCTTC; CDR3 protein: CSVEDGPGHGYTF
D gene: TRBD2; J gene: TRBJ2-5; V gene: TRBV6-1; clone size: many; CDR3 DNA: TGTGCCAGCAGGCGGACTAGCGCACAAGAGACCCAGTACTTC; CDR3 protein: CASRRTSAQETQYF
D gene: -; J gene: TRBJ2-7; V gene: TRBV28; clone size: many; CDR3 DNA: TGTGCCAGCAGTTCCGGGACCTTCTCCTACGAGCAGTACTTC; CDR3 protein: CASSSGTFSYEQYF
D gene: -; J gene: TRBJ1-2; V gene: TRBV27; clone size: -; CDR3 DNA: TGTGCCAGCAGCCCCCTTGGTCGCGGGTTCGATGGCTACACCTTC; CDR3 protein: CASSPLGRGFDGYTF
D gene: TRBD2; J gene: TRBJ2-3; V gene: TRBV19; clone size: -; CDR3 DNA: TGTGCCAGTAGCCAATTCGGGACTAGCGAAGATACGCAGTATTTT; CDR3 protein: CASSQFGTSEDTQYF
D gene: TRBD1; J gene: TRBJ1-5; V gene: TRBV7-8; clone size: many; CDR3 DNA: TGTGCCAGCAGCCCGGGACAGGGCCATAGCAATCAGCCCCAGCATTTT; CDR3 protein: CASSPGQGHSNQPQHF
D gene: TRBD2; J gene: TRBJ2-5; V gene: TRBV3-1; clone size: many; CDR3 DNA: TGTGCCAGCAGCAACCGGGGGGGGCAAGAGACCCAGTACTTC; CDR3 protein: CASSNRGGQETQYF
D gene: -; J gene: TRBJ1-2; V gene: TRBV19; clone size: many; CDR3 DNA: TGTGCCAGTAGTATAGACAGAGGACGCTATGGCTACACCTTC; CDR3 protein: CASSIDRGRYGYTF
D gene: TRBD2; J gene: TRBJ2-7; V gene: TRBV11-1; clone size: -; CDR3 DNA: TGTGCCAGCAGCCCCCTGTCTGGGACTAGCGGGAGCTCCTACGAGCAGTACTTC; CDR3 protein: CASSPLSGTSGSSYEQYF
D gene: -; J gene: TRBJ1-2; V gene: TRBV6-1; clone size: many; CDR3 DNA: TGTGCCAGCAGAGAGTCCCTCCGGGGCTACACCTTC; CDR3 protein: CASRESLRGYTF
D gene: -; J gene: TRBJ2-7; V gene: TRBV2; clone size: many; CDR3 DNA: TGTGCCAGCAGCCGCAGTTCCGACCAATTCTACGAGCAGTACTTC; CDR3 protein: CASSRSSDQFYEQYF
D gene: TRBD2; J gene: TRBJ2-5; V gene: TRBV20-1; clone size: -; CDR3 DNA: TGCAGTGCCCCGAGGAGCGGGGTTCAAGAGACCCAGTACTTC; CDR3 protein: CSAPRSGVQETQYF
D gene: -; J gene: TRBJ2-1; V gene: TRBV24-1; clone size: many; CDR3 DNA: TGTGCCACCAGTGATCCATGGAGGGGGGGAGGGTACAATGAGCAGTTCTTC; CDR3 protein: CATSDPWRGGGYNEQFF
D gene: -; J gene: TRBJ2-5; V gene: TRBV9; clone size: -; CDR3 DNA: TGTGCCAGCAGCGTACCGGTTGGTACCAGCCAAGAGACCCAGTACTTC; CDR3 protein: CASSVPVGTSQETQYF
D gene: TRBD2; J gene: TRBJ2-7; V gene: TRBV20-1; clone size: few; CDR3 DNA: TGCAGTGCTATCCGGACTAGCGGGGCCCACGAGCAGCACTTC; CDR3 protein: CSAIRTSGAHEQHF
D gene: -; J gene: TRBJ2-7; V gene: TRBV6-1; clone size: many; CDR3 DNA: TGTGCCAGCACCTCCGCTGCGGGATCCTACGAGCAGTACTTC; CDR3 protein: CASTSAAGSYEQYF
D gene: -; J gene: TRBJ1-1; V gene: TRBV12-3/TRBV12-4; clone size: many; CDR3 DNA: TGTGCCAGCAGTTTAGAGGGGCGGCGGGTTGGGACTGAAGCTTTCTTT; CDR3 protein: CASSLEGRRVGTEAFF
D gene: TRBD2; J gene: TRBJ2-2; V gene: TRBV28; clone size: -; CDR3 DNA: TGTGCCAGCAGTACACGCCCGCTAGCGGGAGGGCCCGGGGAGCTGTTTTTT; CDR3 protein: CASSTRPLAGGPGELFF
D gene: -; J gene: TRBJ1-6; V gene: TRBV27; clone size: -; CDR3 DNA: TGTGCCAGCAGTTTGAGTGTCCCCGGACAGACCAATTCACCCCTCCACTTT; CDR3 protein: CASSLSVPGQTNSPLHF
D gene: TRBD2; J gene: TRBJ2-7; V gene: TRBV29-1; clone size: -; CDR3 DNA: TGCAGCGTTGAAGATCGGGTAGCGGGACTCCACGAGCAGTACTTC; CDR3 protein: CSVEDRVAGLHEQYF
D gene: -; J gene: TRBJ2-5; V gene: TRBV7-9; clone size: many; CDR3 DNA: TGTGCCAGCAGCTGGCAAGAGACCCAGTACTTC; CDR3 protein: CASSWQETQYF
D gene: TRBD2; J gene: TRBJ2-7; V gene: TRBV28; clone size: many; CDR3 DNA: TGTGCCAGCCCACCCCCCGGGACTAGCGGGACCCGACCCTGGGAGCAGTACTTC; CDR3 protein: CASPPPGTSGTRPWEQYF
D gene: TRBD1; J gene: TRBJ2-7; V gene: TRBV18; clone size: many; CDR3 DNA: TGTGCCAGCTCTCCGGGACAGGGGCAAACCTACGAGCAGTACTTC; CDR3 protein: CASSPGQGQTYEQYF
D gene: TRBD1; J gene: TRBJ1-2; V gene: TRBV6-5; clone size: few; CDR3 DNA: TGTGCCAGCAGCCCTATGGAGGGGGCGAGTGGCTACACCTTC; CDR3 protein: CASSPMEGASGYTF
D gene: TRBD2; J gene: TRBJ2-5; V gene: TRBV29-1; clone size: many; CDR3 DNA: TGCAGCGTTGGACTAGCTGAGACCCAGTACTTC; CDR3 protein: CSVGLAETQYF